This TCR beta chain was recorded in a study of blood T cell repertoires in COVID-19. Study in general: Collection of acute and convalescent COVID-19 samples took place in the United States, Italy and Spain. In each case, the material was cDNA or gDNA derived from T cells, B-cell-depleted T cells, or PBMCs.

TCRdb's copy holds only in-frame clones and misses some; the assay was immunoSEQ multiplex PCR. Of roughly 110,000 clones detected, less than 90% appear once; the ten largest clones hold about 4%. The CDR3 length is 13 residues. Trimming removed 4 bases at V and 8 bases at J, with 12 bases between. The germline gives CDR1 SGDLS, CDR2 YYNGEE. The receptor comes from a human donor in a cohort sampled during active COVID-19. The J gene is TRBJ1-4, the V gene TRBV9; D gene ambiguous. What was sequenced was peripheral blood. The CDR3 reads CASSPGEREKLFF. The CDR3 DNA sequence: TGTGCCAGCAGCCCCGGGGAGCGAGAAAAACTGTTTTTT.